This TCR beta chain was captured by sequencing in a study of radiation and T cells in renal cell carcinoma. Study-wide findings and caveats: In nephrectomy-only tumors, top 100 clonotypes averaged approximately 40%, versus 54% irradiated.

Notes on this clone: What it binds is unknown.

Regarding treatment: 15 Gy SBRT to primary tumor, nephrectomy 4 weeks later. Nephrectomy followed 15 Gy stereotactic body radiation by 4 weeks. CDR3 length: 14 amino acids. CDR1 and CDR2 from the germline V gene are SNHLY and FYNNEI. Profiling relied on immunoSEQ multiplex PCR, and the TCRdb table lists in-frame clones only, not all of them. The sample consists of under 5,000 clones, about three fifths of them appearing once. Material: tumor tissue, obtained from a patient whose treatment included radiotherapy and nephrectomy. This chain connects TRBV2 to TRBJ2-5; tentative D call: TRBD1 (6 bases). TRBJ2-7 explains the end of the DNA better; the J call may be wrong. The TCR was taken from a woman aged 60-75 years with renal cell carcinoma. In nucleotides, the CDR3 is TGTGCCAGCAAGGGGGAGTTCAGATCCTACGAGCAGTACTTC. Its translation is CASKGEFRSYEQYF.